Presented here are 3 T cell receptor beta chains from one specimen sequenced in a study of vaccination and CD4 T cells after COVID-19. Treatment meaning: approximately 9-day PBMC culture with coronavirus spike peptide pools or control peptides (ViraFEST assay). Sequenced with the Oncomine TCR Beta short-read assay was DNA taken from cultured CD4+ T cells. TCRdb re-derived calls from the PCR reads in MiXCR, one entry per CDR3 protein. Of some 15,000 distinct CDR3 sequences in the sample, less than 45% are singletons; the top ten hold roughly 25%. The antigens these receptors bind are not known. Here the sequenced sample was CD4+ T cells from blood, cultured in vitro, taken before SARS-CoV-2 vaccination. The receptors here all came from a human donor who received a COVID-19 vaccine.

Here the CDR3 reads CSAIRAGGPPRETQYF. The CDR3 DNA is TGCAGTGCTATCAGGGCGGGGGGGCCCCCCCGGGAGACCCAGTACTTC. The chain recombines TRBV20-1 with TRBJ2-5; 9 bases are shared with TRBD2. CDR3 size: 16 residues. The V gene end was trimmed by 4 bases and the J gene end by 5 bases; junction bases not matched to a gene: 14. Per the germline V gene, CDR1 is DFQATT and CDR2 is SNEGSKA (reference sequence).

V is TRBV11-3 and J is TRBJ1-1, with 7 bases identical to TRBD1. J gave up 7 bases and V 4 bases, and 15 bases lay outside the gene matches. Germline CDR1 is SGHNT and CDR2 is YENEEA. The length of the CDR3 is 16 residues. The chain's CDR3 is CASSSLVAGGVGEAFF. The CDR3 DNA reads as TGTGCCAGCAGCTCCCTGGTTGCAGGGGGGGTTGGTGAAGCTTTCTTT. The full variable domain, completed using reference TRBV11-3 and TRBJ1-1, is EAGVVQSPRYKIIEKKQPVAFWCNPISGHNTLYWYLQNLGQGPELLIRYENEEAVDDSQLPKDRFSAERLKGVDSTLKIQPAELGDSAVYLCASSSLVAGGVGEAFFGQGTRLTVV.

V gene TRBV2 combines with J gene TRBJ2-3; the D gene is possibly TRBD2 (5 bases). The V end was cut by 5 bases, the J end by 2 bases, with 14 bases between. Germline-derived CDR1 and CDR2 are SNHLY and FYNNEI. CDR3 length equals 15 residues. CDR3 residues: CASSRLLPTTDTQYF. In nucleotides, the CDR3 is TGTGCCAGCAGTCGACTACTCCCAACCACAGATACGCAGTATTTT.